One sample yielded the 11 T cell receptor beta chains listed below, sequenced in a study of blood T cells in healthy people across ages. Primed by a sample-barcoded 5' primer and a J-beta primer mix, a second PCR proceeded for roughly 7 to 11 cycles. Each CDR3 protein gets one entry after TCRdb re-called the 5' RACE reads with MiXCR. The sample has over 1,300,000 distinct CDR3 sequences, almost 60% seen once. Sequences were obtained from blood. The receptors were gathered from a young man in good health.

Comment on this clonotype: The junction does not match germline at one end; this may be a read error. The gene calls are TRBV20-1 and TRBJ2-2, with a possible D match to TRBD1 (6 bases). The J call is uncertain, as TRBJ1-4 better fits the DNA end. Germline V lookup: CDR1 DFQATT, CDR2 SNEGSKA (reference sequence). There are 15 residues in the CDR3. Written as DNA, the CDR3 is TGCAGTGTTAGAGGGGGAGGTCTGTTAAGTGAAAAACTGTTTTTT. This translates into CSVRGGGLLSEKLFF.

The rearrangement uses TRBV10-3 and TRBJ1-2, with D unresolved. The CDR3 covers 12 residues. Germline V gives CDR1 ENHRY, CDR2 SYGVKD. V lost 4 bases and J 10 bases, leaving 13 bases between the germline ends. The chain's CDR3 is CAISVVRSNYTF. The DNA for the CDR3 is TGTGCCATCAGTGTAGTGAGGAGCAACTACACCTTC.

Turning to this clonotype: Germline is not matched at one junction end, which may reflect a read error. This sequence joins TRBV6-6 and TRBJ2-1, with 10 bases identical to TRBD2. The germline V gene encodes CDR1 MNHNY and CDR2 SVGAGI (reference sequence). This CDR3 comprises 16 residues. The CDR3 loop is CASSNSGTSDYNEQFF. CDR3 nucleotide sequence: TGTGCCAGCAGTAACTCCGGGACTAGCGATTACAATGAGCAGTTCTTC.

This clonotype was seen more than once but under ten times. CDR3 protein: CSARGSRDYEQYF. In DNA, the CDR3 is TGCAGTGCTAGAGGGTCCAGAGACTACGAGCAGTACTTC. The chain links TRBV20-1 to TRBJ2-7, with D hard to call. Germline V gene sequence: CDR1 DFQATT, CDR2 SNEGSKA (reference sequence). CDR3 length: 13 residues. Trimming took off 1 base at V and 3 bases at J, with 10 bases between the two ends.

This clonotype was seen a few times. V usage is TRBV20-1 and J usage is TRBJ1-2, with D perhaps TRBD1 (5 bases). Germline V gene sequence: CDR1 DFQATT, CDR2 SNEGSKA (reference sequence). The CDR3 contains 15 residues. V lost 6 bases to trimming and J lost 8 bases, with 25 bases between them. The CDR3 sequence is CSAVNSNGGKGGYTF. For the CDR3, the DNA is TGCAGTGCCGTCAACTCAAACGGGGGTAAAGGGGGCTACACCTTC.

The chain carries TRBV9 and TRBJ1-2, with D tentatively TRBD1 (6 bases). The CDR3 consists of 14 residues. Germline CDR1 and CDR2: SGDLS and YYNGEE. V was shortened by 3 bases and J by 2 bases, with 11 bases between the two germline ends. The CDR3 region is CASSGDRLNYGYTF. In DNA form, the CDR3 reads TGTGCCAGCAGCGGCGACAGGTTGAACTATGGCTACACCTTC.

There are a few counts of this clonotype. The chain carries TRBV3-1 and TRBJ2-7, with 11 bases lining up with TRBD1. Germline assignment: CDR1 LGHDT and CDR2 YNNKEL (reference sequence). This CDR3 is built from 15 residues. The J segment lost 2 bases and the V segment lost 4 bases, leaving 4 bases of the junction unmatched. Here the CDR3 DNA reads TGTGCCAGCAGCCCGTCGGGACAGGGGGCCTACGAGCAGTACTTC. Translated, it gives CASSPSGQGAYEQYF.

The V call is TRBV10-1, the J call TRBJ2-5; no definite D call. V shed 0 bases and J shed 5 bases, with 10 bases lying between them. The CDR3 spans 14 residues. Germline CDR1 is WNHNN and CDR2 is SYGVQD (reference sequence). CDR3 amino acids: CASSESQQFETQYF. CDR3 in DNA: TGCGCCAGCAGTGAGTCGCAACAGTTCGAGACCCAGTACTTC.

J is TRBJ2-5 and V is TRBV7-9; 10 bases fit TRBD1. This CDR3 contains 15 residues. CDR1 and CDR2 (germline): SEHNR, FQNEAQ (reference sequence). Trimming removed 5 bases from V and 3 bases from J; junction bases left unmatched: 6. The CDR3 sequence: CASSLWTGGEETQYF. CDR3 DNA: TGTGCCAGCAGCCTATGGACAGGGGGGGAAGAGACCCAGTACTTC. The full variable domain, its missing parts supplied by reference TRBV7-9 and TRBJ2-5, is DTGVSQNPRHKITKRGQNVTFRCDPISEHNRLYWYRQTLGQGPEFLTYFQNEAQLEKSRLLSDRFSAERPKGSFSTLEIQRTEQGDSAMYLCASSLWTGGEETQYFGPGTRLLVL.

V is TRBV4-1 and J is TRBJ2-7; D gene ambiguous. This CDR3 spans 15 amino acids. Trimming removed 2 bases at V and 6 bases at J, with 17 bases between. Germline V gives CDR1 MGHRA, CDR2 YSYEKL. The CDR3 loop reads CASSQQAGPSIEQYF. In nucleotides, the CDR3 is TGCGCCAGCAGCCAACAGGCCGGGCCCTCTATCGAGCAGTACTTC.

The chain is built from TRBV12-3 or TRBV12-4 and TRBJ1-5; weak D call: TRBD1 (6 bases). Trimming cost V 5 bases and J 6 bases, with 11 bases left between them. The CDR3 spans 13 residues. The CDR3 here is CASSDRNLQPQHF. CDR3 DNA: TGTGCCAGCAGTGACAGGAACCTTCAGCCCCAGCATTTT.